What follows are 14 T cell receptor beta chains derived from one specimen sequenced in a study of blood T cell repertoires in COVID-19. TCRdb's table, derived via immunoSEQ multiplex PCR, lists solely in-frame clones and lacks some. The sample records about 110,000 clones, about 85% being singletons. Sequenced sample: peripheral blood. All receptors derive from a woman aged 70-85 years with acute or convalescent COVID-19.

The CDR3 reads CASSIYQGARGIGQPQHF. In DNA, the CDR3 is TGTGCCAGTAGTATATACCAGGGGGCGCGGGGTATCGGCCAGCCCCAGCATTTT. The V gene is TRBV19, the J gene TRBJ1-5; 8 bases fit TRBD1. The germline V gene has CDR1 LNHDA and CDR2 SQIVND (reference sequence). The trim removed 2 bases at V and 7 bases at J, leaving 16 bases unmatched. This CDR3 contains 18 residues. The variable domain in full, completed from reference TRBV19 and TRBJ1-5, reads DGGITQSPKYLFRKEGQNVTLSCEQNLNHDAMYWYRQDPGQGLRLIYYSQIVNDFQKGDIAEGYSVSREKKESFPLTVTSAQKNPTAFYLCASSIYQGARGIGQPQHFGDGTRLSIL.

The V gene is TRBV28, the J gene TRBJ2-7; the match to TRBD2 covers 10 bases. The germline gives CDR1 MDHEN, CDR2 SYDVKM. Germline trimming cut 5 bases from V and 7 bases from J; bases unmatched to any gene: 14. CDR3 size: 16 residues. The CDR3 loop reads CASSVAGGQTREEQYF. In nucleotides, the CDR3 is TGTGCCAGCAGTGTAGCGGGAGGCCAAACTAGGGAGGAGCAGTACTTC. The whole variable domain, filled in from reference TRBV28 and TRBJ2-7, reads DVKVTQSSRYLVKRTGEKVFLECVQDMDHENMFWYRQDPGLGLRLIYFSYDVKMKEKGDIPEGYSVSREKKERFSLILESASTNQTSMYLCASSVAGGQTREEQYFGPGTRLTVT.

V is TRBV7-9 and J is TRBJ1-2; weak D call: TRBD1 (5 bases). The CDR3 has 14 amino acids. The V gene's germline CDR1 is SEHNR and CDR2 FQNEAQ (reference sequence). Trimming cost V 5 bases and J 4 bases, with 14 bases left between them. This CDR3 reads CASSLSGISYGYTF. CDR3 coding DNA: TGTGCCAGCAGCCTTTCAGGGATTTCCTATGGCTACACCTTC.

The chain carries TRBV29-1 and TRBJ1-2; tentatively, D is TRBD1 (6 bases). CDR1 SQVTM and CDR2 ANQGSEA come from the germline V gene. The CDR3 length is 15 residues. Trimming took 6 bases from V and 1 from J, leaving 18 bases between them. This CDR3 reads CSVPSRTGLNYGYTF. As DNA, the CDR3 is TGCAGCGTCCCATCCCGCACAGGGCTTAACTATGGCTACACCTTC.

This sequence joins TRBV5-1 and TRBJ2-7, with a tentative D call TRBD2 (6 bases). Germline V gene sequence: CDR1 SGHRS, CDR2 YFSETQ. CDR3 size: 14 residues. V gave up 2 bases and J gave up 4 bases, with 13 bases separating them. CDR3 in DNA: TGCGCCAGCAGCTTAGACGGGAGTACGTACGAGCAGTACTTC. It codes for CASSLDGSTYEQYF.

V usage is TRBV3-1 (or the pseudogene TRBV3-2) and J usage is TRBJ1-5; TRBD1 is a possible D gene (6 bases). Germline V gene lookup returns CDR1 LGHDT and CDR2 YNNKEL (reference sequence). The length of the CDR3 is 15 residues. Between the trimmed V and J ends, which lost 0 bases and 3 bases, there was a span of 9 bases. The CDR3 region has the DNA TGTGCCAGCAGCCAAGACAGGGGAACCAATCAGCCCCAGCATTTT. This codes for CASSQDRGTNQPQHF.

This chain uses TRBV4-1 with TRBJ2-7; D remains unclear. V lost 4 bases, J lost 7 bases, and 14 bases lay in between. The CDR3 has 13 residues. Germline V CDR1 and CDR2: MGHRA, YSYEKL. As DNA, the CDR3 is TGCGCCAGCAGCCTACAAGAAATGTGGGAGCAGTACTTC. This translates into CASSLQEMWEQYF.

The sample holds a few counts of this clone. DNA for the CDR3: TGTGCCACCAGTGATTCGAGCGGGGGAGCTAATGAAAAACTGTTTTTT. Amino acid sequence: CATSDSSGGANEKLFF. This rearrangement joins TRBV24-1 to TRBJ1-4; maybe TRBD1 (5 bases). This CDR3 is built from 16 residues. The germline V gene has CDR1 KGHDR and CDR2 SFDVKD. V gave up 2 bases and J gave up 3 bases, with 12 bases separating them.

The chain has TRBV10-3 and TRBJ2-7; TRBD2 aligns across 14 bases. Germline V gene sequence: CDR1 ENHRY, CDR2 SYGVKD. V lost 3 bases, J lost 10 bases, and 8 bases stayed unmatched. The CDR3 is 15 amino acids. The CDR3 sequence: CAISDQGGLAGAQYF. In DNA form, the CDR3 reads TGTGCCATCAGTGACCAGGGGGGACTAGCGGGGGCCCAGTACTTC.

The V gene is TRBV2, the J gene TRBJ2-3; D perhaps matches TRBD1 (5 bases). CDR3 length: 15 amino acids. Per germline, CDR1 SNHLY and CDR2 FYNNEI. Trimming shortened V by 0 bases and J by 2 bases, and 9 bases separated the two germline ends. This CDR3 is CASSEAMGPTDTQYF. The CDR3, as DNA: TGTGCCAGCAGTGAAGCGATGGGGCCCACAGATACGCAGTATTTT.

V and J are TRBV28 and TRBJ2-7; TRBD1 agrees at 8 bases. From germline, CDR1 is MDHEN and CDR2 SYDVKM. V was pared by 11 bases and J by 0 bases, with 6 bases of the junction left unmatched. The length of the CDR3 is 13 residues. The CDR3 here is CASGQESSYEQYV. CDR3 DNA sequence: TGTGCCTCGGGACAGGAGAGCTCCTACGAGCAGTACGTC.

The chain links TRBV5-1 to TRBJ2-2; 7 bases agree with TRBD1. This CDR3 has 15 residues. From germline, CDR1 is SGHRS and CDR2 YFSETQ. V shed 0 bases, J shed 7 bases, and the junction held 6 bases outside the gene matches. The DNA for the CDR3 is TGCGCCAGCAGCTTGGGCAACAGGGGTAACGGGGAGCTGTTTTTT. It yields the protein CASSLGNRGNGELFF.

This clone was seen more than once but under ten times. The rearrangement links TRBV5-3 to TRBJ1-5, with unresolved D. TRBV5-3 is an ORF, and what it does is uncertain. The CDR3 has 16 amino acids. V lost 4 bases to trimming and J lost 5 bases, with 19 bases between them. The CDR3: CARSSGLGPGDQPQHF. The CDR3 nucleotides are TGTGCCAGAAGCAGCGGATTAGGCCCTGGGGATCAGCCCCAGCATTTT.

The chain couples TRBV29-1 to TRBJ2-5, with TRBD2 matching over 11 bases. Trimming took 7 bases from V and 5 from J; bases not matched to a gene: 9. The germline V gene has CDR1 SQVTM and CDR2 ANQGSEA. This CDR3 spans 14 amino acids. The CDR3 DNA is TGCAGCGCAGCCTTAGCGGGGGGGCAGGAGACCCAGTACTTC. Protein sequence: CSAALAGGQETQYF.